This entry is about one TCR beta chain. The data stem from a study of T cell responses to AZD1222 COVID-19 vaccine. CDR1 is SGHVS and CDR2 is FQNEAQ in the germline V gene. This CDR3 has 20 amino acids. Trimming at V came to 0 bases and at J to 10 bases, leaving 21 bases not matched to a gene. Profiled with immunoSEQ multiplex PCR; TCRdb holds only in-frame clones, not every one. Of approximately 180,000 clones listed, 85% to 90% are singletons. Here the sequenced sample was peripheral blood, taken on day 0 of AZD1222 vaccination. The chain combines TRBV7-8 with TRBJ1-6; 7 positions agree with TRBD1. This sequence was found in an adult in good health. Here the CDR3 reads CASSLAFGTVSDRVGSPLHF. CDR3 in DNA: TGTGCCAGCAGCTTAGCTTTCGGGACAGTCTCAGACCGAGTCGGGTCACCCCTCCACTTT.